What follows is one T cell receptor beta chain and its context. Data came from immunoSEQ multiplex PCR; TCRdb stores just in-frame clones and leaves some out. Among 12,000 to 15,000 clones listed, roughly nine tenths were seen once. V was clipped by 2 bases and J by 1 base, with 6 bases between them. The CDR3 has 13 residues. Per germline, CDR1 SGHDT and CDR2 YYEEEE. The sample comes from a study of a mutant IDH1 vaccine in newly diagnosed glioma. Study at large: Most patients had received both radiotherapy and temozolomide, the prior options being radiotherapy, temozolomide, or both.

Specified time point: baseline, week 1 (first vaccination visit). Treatment defined: pre-vaccination baseline after standard-of-care therapy. Donors' newly diagnosed IDH1-mutant WHO grade 3 or 4 astrocytomas lacked nuclear ATRX. This receptor was taken from a woman aged 40 to 50 with glioma. Some clones in this sample may be carry-over from other donors' samples. The source was PBMCs, collected from a glioma patient treated with radiotherapy, temozolomide or both. The chain uses TRBV5-6 and TRBJ1-1, with D uncertain. CDR3 sequence: CASSFIQNTEAFF. The CDR3 DNA follows: TGTGCCAGCAGCTTTATACAGAACACTGAAGCTTTCTTT.